The 8 T cell receptor beta chains below all came from one sample that was sequenced in a study of blood T cells in healthy people across ages. Then a second PCR, running roughly 7 to 11 cycles, was carried out with a sample-barcoded 5' primer and a J-beta primer mix. TCRdb passed the 5' RACE reads through MiXCR, listing each CDR3 protein once. This table has about 580,000 distinct CDR3 sequences, around half appearing once. The specimen was blood. These receptor sequences come from an elderly man in good health.

The V gene is TRBV20-1, the J gene TRBJ2-5, with D perhaps TRBD2 (6 bases). Trimming cost V 6 bases and J 3 bases, with 17 bases left between them. CDR3 length equals 14 residues. CDR1 and CDR2 from the germline V gene are DFQATT and SNEGSKA (reference sequence). For the CDR3, the DNA is TGCAGTGCCCCGACTAGTGATTGGGAAGAGACCCAGTACTTC. Its protein is CSAPTSDWEETQYF.

The chain links TRBV6-5 to TRBJ2-5; possible D gene TRBD1, 6 bases. The CDR3 totals 14 residues. With 5 bases removed from V and 1 base from J, the gap between germline ends came to 11 bases. Germline V lookup: CDR1 MNHEY, CDR2 SVGAGI. DNA for the CDR3: TGTGCCAGCAGTCCAAGACAGGCCCAAGAGACCCAGTACTTC. This translates into CASSPRQAQETQYF.

This clonotype showed up many times. The genes are TRBV6-6 and TRBJ2-5; a weak D match, TRBD1 (5 bases). V was clipped by 0 bases and J by 5 bases, with 10 bases between them. The CDR3 covers 14 residues. In germline, CDR1 is MNHNY, CDR2 SVGAGI (reference sequence). In nucleotides, the CDR3 is TGTGCCAGCAGTTACTCGGCAGGGATGGAGACCCAGTACTTC. This encodes CASSYSAGMETQYF.

This clonotype was seen a handful of times. V usage is TRBV6-5 and J usage is TRBJ2-7, with 7 bases matching TRBD1. The germline V gene encodes CDR1 MNHEY and CDR2 SVGAGI. The CDR3 consists of 13 residues. With 9 bases clipped from V and 5 bases from J, the junction kept 10 bases outside the gene matches. The CDR3 is CASSPGQSHEQYF. The CDR3 nucleotides read TGTGCCAGTTCACCGGGACAGTCCCACGAGCAGTACTTC.

In its sample, this clonotype was seen once. The V call is TRBV29-1, the J call TRBJ1-2, with a tentative D call TRBD1 (5 bases). Germline V gene lookup returns CDR1 SQVTM and CDR2 ANQGSEA. Between the trimmed V and J ends, which lost 1 base and 1 base, there was a span of 13 bases. The CDR3 is made up of 15 amino acids. CDR3 amino acids: CSVEGGGRGNYGYTF. CDR3 nucleotides: TGCAGCGTTGAAGGAGGAGGGAGGGGTAACTATGGCTACACCTTC.

This clonotype has just a few counts. The V call is TRBV4-2, the J call TRBJ2-1; 8 bases map to TRBD2. Trimming removed 3 bases from V and 5 bases from J; junction bases left unmatched: 9. CDR1 and CDR2 (germline): LGHNA, YNFKEQ. This CDR3 is 16 amino acids long. As DNA, the CDR3 is TGTGCCAGCAGCCAGGAAATAGCGGGACCCAACAATGAGCAGTTCTTC. It yields the protein CASSQEIAGPNNEQFF.

The chain carries TRBV6-2 or TRBV6-3 and TRBJ2-4; 10 bases are a match to TRBD1. The CDR3 has 18 amino acids. V trimming: 6 bases; J trimming: 0 bases; junction bases outside the gene matches: 11. Germline V CDR1 and CDR2: MNHEY, SVGEGT. For the CDR3, the DNA is TGTGCCAGCAGATCGGGACAGGGGTACTCCGTAGCCAAAAACATTCAGTACTTC. Residues: CASRSGQGYSVAKNIQYF.

This clonotype was recorded a few times. The J gene is TRBJ2-6, the V gene TRBV7-9; D not certain. The CDR3 is 17 amino acids. V shed 5 bases and J shed 2 bases, with 16 bases lying between them. The V gene's germline CDR1 is SEHNR and CDR2 FQNEAQ (reference sequence). CDR3 loop: CASSPFGREPGANVLTF. In DNA form, the CDR3 reads TGTGCCAGCAGCCCATTTGGGCGCGAACCTGGGGCCAACGTCCTGACTTTC.